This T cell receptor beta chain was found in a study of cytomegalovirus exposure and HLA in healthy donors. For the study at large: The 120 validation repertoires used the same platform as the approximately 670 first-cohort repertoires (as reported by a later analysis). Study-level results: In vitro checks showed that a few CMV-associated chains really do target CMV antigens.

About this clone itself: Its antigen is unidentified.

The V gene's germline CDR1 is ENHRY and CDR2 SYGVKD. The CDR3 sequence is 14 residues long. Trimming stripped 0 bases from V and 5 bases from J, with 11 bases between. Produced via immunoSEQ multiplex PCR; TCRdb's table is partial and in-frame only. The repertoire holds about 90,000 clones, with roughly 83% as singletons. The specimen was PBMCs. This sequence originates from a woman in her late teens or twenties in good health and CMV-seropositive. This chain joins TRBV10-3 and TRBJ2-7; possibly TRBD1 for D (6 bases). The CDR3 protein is CAISESTGTDEQYF. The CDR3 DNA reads TGTGCCATCAGTGAGTCGACAGGTACCGACGAGCAGTACTTC.